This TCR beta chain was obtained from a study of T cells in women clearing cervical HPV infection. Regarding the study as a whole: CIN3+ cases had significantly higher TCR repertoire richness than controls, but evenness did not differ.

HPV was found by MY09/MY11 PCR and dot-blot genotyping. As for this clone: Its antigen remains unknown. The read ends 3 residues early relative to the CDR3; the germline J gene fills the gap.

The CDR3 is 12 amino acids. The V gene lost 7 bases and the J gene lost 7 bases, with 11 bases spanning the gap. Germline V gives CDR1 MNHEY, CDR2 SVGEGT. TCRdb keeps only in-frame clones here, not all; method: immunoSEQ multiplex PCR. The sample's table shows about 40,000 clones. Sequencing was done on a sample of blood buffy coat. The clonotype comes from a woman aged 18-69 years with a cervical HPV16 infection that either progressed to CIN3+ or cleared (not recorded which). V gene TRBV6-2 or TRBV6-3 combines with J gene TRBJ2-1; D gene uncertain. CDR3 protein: CASTYARNEQFF. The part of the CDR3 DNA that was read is TGTGCCAGCACCTACGCCAGGAATGAG.